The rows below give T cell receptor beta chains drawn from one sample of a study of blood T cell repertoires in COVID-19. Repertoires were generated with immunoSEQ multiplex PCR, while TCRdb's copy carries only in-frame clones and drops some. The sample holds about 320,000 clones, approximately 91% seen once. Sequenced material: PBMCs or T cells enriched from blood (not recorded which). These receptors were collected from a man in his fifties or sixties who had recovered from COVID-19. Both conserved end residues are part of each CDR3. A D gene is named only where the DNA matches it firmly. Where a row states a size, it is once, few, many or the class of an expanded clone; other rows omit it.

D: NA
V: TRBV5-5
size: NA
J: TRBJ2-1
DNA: TGTGCCAGCAGCTTGGTGGCGGGAAGCTCCTACAATGAGCAGTTCTTC
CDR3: CASSLVAGSSYNEQFF

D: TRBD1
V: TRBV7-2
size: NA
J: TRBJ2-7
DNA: TGTGCCAGCAGCCCGGGAATCCGACAGGGGGCCGAGAACTCCTACGAGCAGTACTTC
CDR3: CASSPGIRQGAENSYEQYF

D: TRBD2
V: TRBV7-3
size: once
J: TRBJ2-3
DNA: TGTGCCAGCAGCCGGACTAGCCTGACCTCAGATACGCAGTATTTT
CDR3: CASSRTSLTSDTQYF

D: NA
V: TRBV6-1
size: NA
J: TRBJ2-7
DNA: TGTGCCAGCAGTGAAGCCAGGGTCCCCACCTACGAGCAGTACTTC
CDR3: CASSEARVPTYEQYF

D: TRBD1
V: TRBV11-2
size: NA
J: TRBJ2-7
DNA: TGTGCCAGCAGCTTAGTAGGTGTGGGGACAGGGCTCCACGAGCAGTACTTC
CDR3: CASSLVGVGTGLHEQYF

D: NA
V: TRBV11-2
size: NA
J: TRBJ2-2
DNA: TGTGCCACCACCCTCAACCGACAGCGATGGGCCCCAAACACCGGGGAGCTGTTTTTT
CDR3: CATTLNRQRWAPNTGELFF

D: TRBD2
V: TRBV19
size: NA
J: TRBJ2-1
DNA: TGTGCCAGTAGTAGAAGTAGCGGGCCTCATCCCTACAATGAGCAGTTCTTC
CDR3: CASSRSSGPHPYNEQFF

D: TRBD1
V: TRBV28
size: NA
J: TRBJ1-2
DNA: TGTGCCAGCAGTCCGACAGGGAGGATGTATGGCTACACCTTC
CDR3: CASSPTGRMYGYTF

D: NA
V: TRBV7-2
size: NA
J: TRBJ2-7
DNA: TGTGCCAGCAGCTTCACGGGAGCCACCTACGAGCAGTACTTC
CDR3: CASSFTGATYEQYF

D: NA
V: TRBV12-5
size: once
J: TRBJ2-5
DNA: TGTGCTAGTGGAGAACGGGGCCTAGGGGGAGAGACCCAGTACTTC
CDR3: CASGERGLGGETQYF

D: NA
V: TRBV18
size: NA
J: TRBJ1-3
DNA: TGTGCCAGCTCACCATTAACAGGCGCCCCCCGTGGAAACACCATATATTTT
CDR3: CASSPLTGAPRGNTIYF

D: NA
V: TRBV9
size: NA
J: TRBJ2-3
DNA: TGTGCCAGCAGCACCCGACTCACGATAACAGATACGCAGTATTTT
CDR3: CASSTRLTITDTQYF

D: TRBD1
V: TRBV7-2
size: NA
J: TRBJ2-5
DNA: TGTGCCAGCAGCTCGGGGACAGGGTCAAAGACCCAGTACTTC
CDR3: CASSSGTGSKTQYF

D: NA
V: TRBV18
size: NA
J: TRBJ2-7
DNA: TGTGCCAGCTCACCACTCGACCAGGGGTTCTACGAGCAGTACTTC
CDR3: CASSPLDQGFYEQYF

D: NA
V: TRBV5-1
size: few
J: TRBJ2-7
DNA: TGCGCCAGCAGCGACCAGGGGGCAGCGGGGTTCTACGAGCAGTACTTC
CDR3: CASSDQGAAGFYEQYF

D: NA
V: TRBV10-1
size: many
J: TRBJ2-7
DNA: TGCGCCAGCAGTGACGGCTACGAGCAGTACTTC
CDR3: CASSDGYEQYF

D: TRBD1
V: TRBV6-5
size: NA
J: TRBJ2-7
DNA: TGTGCCAGCAGGGACTGGGACAGGCAGTACTTC
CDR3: CASRDWDRQYF

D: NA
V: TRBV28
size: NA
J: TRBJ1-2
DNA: TGTGCCAGCAGTTTGCATCCGGGACACTACTATGGCTACACCTTC
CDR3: CASSLHPGHYYGYTF

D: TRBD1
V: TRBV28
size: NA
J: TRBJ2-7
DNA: TGTGCCAGCACCATAATCGGGACAGGTACCTACGAGCAGTACTTC
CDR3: CASTIIGTGTYEQYF

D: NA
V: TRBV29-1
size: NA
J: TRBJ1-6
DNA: TGCAGCGTTCGGTGGAGCTCCTATAATTCACCCCTCCACTTT
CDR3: CSVRWSSYNSPLHF

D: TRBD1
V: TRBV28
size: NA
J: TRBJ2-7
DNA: TGTGCCAGCAGTCCATACGTACCGGGACAGGGGGCCGAGCAGTACTTC
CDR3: CASSPYVPGQGAEQYF

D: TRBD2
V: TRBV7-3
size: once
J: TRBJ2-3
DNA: TGTGCCAGCAGCTTAAAGGGGGCCGGGACTAGCAGTAGCACAGATACGCAGTATTTT
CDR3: CASSLKGAGTSSSTDTQYF

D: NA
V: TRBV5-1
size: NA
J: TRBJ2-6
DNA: TGCGCCAGCAGCTTGGACGGGACTGGGGCCAACGTCCTGACTTTC
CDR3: CASSLDGTGANVLTF

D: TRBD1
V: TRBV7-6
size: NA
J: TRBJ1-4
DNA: TGTGCCAGCAGCTTCCCCGGGACAGGGCCTAATGAAAAACTGTTTTTT
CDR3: CASSFPGTGPNEKLFF

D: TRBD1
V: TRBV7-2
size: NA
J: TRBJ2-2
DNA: TGTGCCAGCAGCAAAGGACAGGGGCGCCCCGGGGAGCTGTTTTTT
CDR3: CASSKGQGRPGELFF

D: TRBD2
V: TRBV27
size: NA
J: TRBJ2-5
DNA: TGTGCCAGCAGTGCAGGACTAGTAATATCCCAACAAAGGGTAGAGACCCAGTACTTC
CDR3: CASSAGLVISQQRVETQYF

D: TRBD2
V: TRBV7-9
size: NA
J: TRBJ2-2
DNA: TGTGCCAGCAGCTCGCCGACTAGCGGGACTTTCGCGAACACCGGGGAGCTGTTTTTT
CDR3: CASSSPTSGTFANTGELFF

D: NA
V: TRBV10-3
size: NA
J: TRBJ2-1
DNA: TGTGCCATCAGTGAGTCCGGGGGATTTCAGTTCTTC
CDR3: CAISESGGFQFF

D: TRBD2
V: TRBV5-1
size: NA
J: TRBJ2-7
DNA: TGCGCCAGCAGACTGACTAGCGGGACCTACGAGCAGTACTTC
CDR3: CASRLTSGTYEQYF

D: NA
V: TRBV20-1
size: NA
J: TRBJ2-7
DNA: TGCAGTGCTACCCAGTACGAGCAGTACTTC
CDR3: CSATQYEQYF

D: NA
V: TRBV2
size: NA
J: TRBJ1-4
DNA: TGTGCCAGCACTAATCAGGGTCAGGGTGAAAAACTGTTTTTT
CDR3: CASTNQGQGEKLFF

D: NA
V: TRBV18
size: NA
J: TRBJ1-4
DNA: TGTGCCAGCTCCCACGGGAGGGTGACAACTAATGAAAAACTGTTTTTT
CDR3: CASSHGRVTTNEKLFF

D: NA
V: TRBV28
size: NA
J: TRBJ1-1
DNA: TGTGCCAGCAGTTTATCAGGAAGAGTCACTGAAGCTTTCTTT
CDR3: CASSLSGRVTEAFF

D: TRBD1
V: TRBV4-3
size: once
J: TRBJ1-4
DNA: TGCGCCAGCAGCCAGAGGGCCGGGACAGGCGCCTTTGGGGATGAAAAACTGTTTTTT
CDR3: CASSQRAGTGAFGDEKLFF

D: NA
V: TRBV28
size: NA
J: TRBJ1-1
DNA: TGTGCCAGCAGTTTCTTCGGGGCTGAAGCTTTCTTT
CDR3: CASSFFGAEAFF

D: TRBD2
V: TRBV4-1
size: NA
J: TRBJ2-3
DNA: TGCGCCAGCAGCCAAGATCTGACGGGACTAGCGGTAGATACGCAGTATTTT
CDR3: CASSQDLTGLAVDTQYF

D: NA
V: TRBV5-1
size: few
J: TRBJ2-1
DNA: TGCGCCAGCAGCTTGGTGCTAGCCAATGAGCAGTTCTTC
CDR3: CASSLVLANEQFF

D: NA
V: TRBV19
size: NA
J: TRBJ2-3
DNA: TGTGCCAGTAGTATCTTCTCAGGGTGGGATACGCAGTATTTT
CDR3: CASSIFSGWDTQYF

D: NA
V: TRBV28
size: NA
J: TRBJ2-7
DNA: TGTGCCAGCAGGGAACAGGGTCCCCTCTCCTACGAGCAGTACTTC
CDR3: CASREQGPLSYEQYF

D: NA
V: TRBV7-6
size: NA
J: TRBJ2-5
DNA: TGTGCCAGCAGCCCCAGAAAAGAGACCCAGTACTTC
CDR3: CASSPRKETQYF

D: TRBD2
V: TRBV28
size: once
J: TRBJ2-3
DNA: TGTGCCAGCAGTCCCGCCGGGACTAGCGGGAGTTCAGATACGCAGTATTTT
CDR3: CASSPAGTSGSSDTQYF

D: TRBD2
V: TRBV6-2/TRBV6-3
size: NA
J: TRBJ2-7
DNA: TGTGCCAGCAGTGATCGTTCAGGGACTAGCGGGAGGTACGAGCAGTACTTC
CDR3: CASSDRSGTSGRYEQYF

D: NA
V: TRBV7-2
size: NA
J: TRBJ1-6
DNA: TGTGCCAGCAGCTTCGTCCTACTCGGTTCACCCCTCCACTTT
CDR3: CASSFVLLGSPLHF

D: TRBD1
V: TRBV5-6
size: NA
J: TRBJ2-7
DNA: TGTGCCAGCAGCCTCGTACAGGGGGGCATCCTCGAGCAGTACTTC
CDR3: CASSLVQGGILEQYF

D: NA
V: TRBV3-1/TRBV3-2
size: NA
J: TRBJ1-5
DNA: TGTGCCAGCAGCCTGGCGGGCGACGATGGTCAGCCCCAGCATTTT
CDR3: CASSLAGDDGQPQHF

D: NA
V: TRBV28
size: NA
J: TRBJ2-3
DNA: TGTGCCAGCAGTTTAGATCCAGGTACGCAGTATTTT
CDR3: CASSLDPGTQYF